The 11 T cell receptor beta chains given below trace back to one sample, sequenced in a study of T cells in women clearing cervical HPV infection. The table came from immunoSEQ multiplex PCR; TCRdb's copy has only in-frame clones and leaves some out. The table gives tens of thousands of clones; the top ten clones make up 7.5% to 10% of it. The specimen sequenced was blood buffy coat. The receptors were sampled from a woman between 18 and 69 years old with a cervical HPV16 infection that either progressed to CIN3+ or cleared (not recorded which).

With regard to this clone: Read coverage stops 3 residues before the CDR3 terminus; the germline J gene supplies the remainder. The genes are TRBV20-1 and TRBJ2-1; no definite D call. This CDR3 has 13 amino acids. CDR1 is DFQATT and CDR2 is SNEGSKA in the germline V gene (reference sequence). V gave up 1 base and J gave up 3 bases, with 7 bases separating them. The sequenced part of the CDR3 DNA is TGCAGTGCTAGAGCCAGAAACTACAATGAG. Amino acid sequence: CSARARNYNE. The entire CDR3 protein reads CSARARNYNEQFF.

In the case of this clone: Sequencing ends 3 residues short of the CDR3 end; the germline J gene provides the rest. The V and J genes are TRBV10-3 and TRBJ2-7; TRBD1 matches at 9 bases. Germline V gene lookup returns CDR1 ENHRY and CDR2 SYGVKD. CDR3 length equals 13 residues. After removal of 8 bases from V and 3 bases from J, the junction contained 5 bases not matched to a gene. The sequenced part of the CDR3 DNA is TGTGCCATCCAACCGGGACAGGGCTACGAG. This codes for CAIQPGQGYE. The complete CDR3 protein is CAIQPGQGYEQYF.

As to this clone: The read halts 3 residues ahead of the CDR3 end, with the missing end drawn from the germline J gene. The chain joins TRBV10-3 to TRBJ1-2; no definite D call. The CDR3 totals 14 residues. V lost 7 bases to trimming and J lost 7 bases, with 19 bases between them. Germline CDR1 reads ENHRY; CDR2 reads SYGVKD. CDR3 in amino acids: CAIMRVGALGGYTF. The sequenced CDR3 bases are TGTGCCATCATGAGGGTTGGTGCTCTTGGTGGC.

About this clone itself: The sequenced fragment ends 3 residues before the CDR3 boundary, so the rest is inferred from the germline J gene. The rearrangement joins TRBV2 to TRBJ2-7; 7 bases are a match to TRBD1. The CDR3 totals 15 residues. The J segment lost 3 bases and the V segment lost 6 bases, leaving 11 bases of the junction unmatched. Germline V CDR1 and CDR2: SNHLY, FYNNEI. The sequenced part of the CDR3 DNA is TGTGCCAGCAGGTACGCGACAGGGCCATTCTACGAG. This encodes CASRYATGPFYE. The whole CDR3 sequence is CASRYATGPFYEQYF.

In regard to this clone: The read stops 3 residues short of the end of the CDR3; the missing end is completed from the germline J gene. The chain combines TRBV7-3 with TRBJ1-6; D gene ambiguous. Trimming removed 1 base at V and 7 bases at J, with 11 bases between. Germline lookup yields CDR1 SGHTA and CDR2 FQGTGA. The CDR3 runs 15 residues. CDR3 DNA, as far as it was read: TGTGCCAGCAGCTTAATGGCCACCAAGAATTCACCC. This encodes CASSLMATKNSP. From start to end, the CDR3 is CASSLMATKNSPLHF.

The DNA read from the CDR3 is TGTGCCACCAGTGAGACAGGGGGCTATGGC. Its translation: CATSETGGYG. The full CDR3 is CATSETGGYGYTF. The chain links TRBV24-1 to TRBJ1-2; TRBD1 matches 9 bases. Read data end 3 residues before the CDR3 end; the end is taken from the germline J gene. Per the germline V gene, CDR1 is KGHDR and CDR2 is SFDVKD. Unmatched junction bases numbered 0, after V lost 4 bases and J lost 4 bases. The CDR3 length is 13 residues.

Comment on this clone: The read stops 3 residues short of the end of the CDR3; the missing end is completed from the germline J gene. The rearrangement uses TRBV7-6 and TRBJ2-1; 9 bases map to TRBD2. This CDR3 comprises 13 residues. The V gene end was trimmed by 7 bases and the J gene end by 9 bases; junction bases not matched to a gene: 7. Per germline, CDR1 SGHVS and CDR2 FNYEAQ. The covered CDR3 bases are TGTGCCAGCACCCTTGGGACTAGCAGTGAG. It specifies CASTLGTSSE. The full CDR3 reads CASTLGTSSEQFF.

To note about this clone: The sequenced fragment ends 3 residues before the CDR3 boundary, so the rest is inferred from the germline J gene. The V gene is TRBV7-9, the J gene TRBJ1-5, with 9 bases lining up with TRBD1. The CDR3 is made up of 15 amino acids. V shed 3 bases and J 3 bases; nucleotides not matched to a gene: 3. Germline V CDR1 and CDR2: SEHNR, FQNEAQ (reference sequence). This CDR3 is CASSFGQGLNQPQHF. The sequenced CDR3 bases are TGTGCCAGCAGCTTCGGACAGGGGCTCAATCAGCCC.

Remarks on this clone: The CDR3 end falls 3 residues outside the read, so it is completed with the germline J gene. The gene calls are TRBV7-6 and TRBJ2-7, with 8 bases identical to TRBD2. The CDR3 is made up of 15 amino acids. Germline CDR1 is SGHVS and CDR2 is FNYEAQ. Trimming cost V 1 base and J 2 bases; bases outside gene matches: 4. The CDR3 loop is CASSLDGGLAYEQYF. The CDR3 DNA, read in part, is TGTGCCAGCAGCTTAGATGGGGGACTAGCCTACGAG.

Of note for this clone: The read finishes 3 residues shy of the CDR3 end, and the germline J gene is used to complete it. The rearrangement uses TRBV12-3 or TRBV12-4 and TRBJ2-5, with a tentative D call TRBD2 (6 bases). V lost 1 base, J lost 5 bases, and 11 bases lay in between. The CDR3 is made up of 14 amino acids. CDR3: CASSLGTGEETQYF. The covered CDR3 bases are TGTGCCAGCAGTTTAGGTACGGGGGAGGAGACC.

Turning to this clone: The read comes to an end 3 residues before the CDR3 does, leaving the germline J gene to fill in the end. The rearrangement uses TRBV18 and TRBJ2-7, with 11 bases aligning to TRBD1. Germline V lookup: CDR1 KGHSH, CDR2 LQKENI. Germline trimming cut 6 bases from V and 5 bases from J; bases unmatched to any gene: 9. This CDR3 is 15 amino acids long. CDR3 residues: CASSPGTGGRNEQYF. The covered CDR3 bases are TGTGCCAGCTCTCCCGGGACAGGGGGGCGGAACGAG. The full variable domain, its missing parts supplied by reference TRBV18 and TRBJ2-7, is NAGVMQNPRHLVRRRGQEARLRCSPMKGHSHVYWYRQLPEEGLKFMVYLQKENIIDESGMPKERFSAEFPKEGPSILRIQQVVRGDSAAYFCASSPGTGGRNEQYFGPGTRLTVT.